The T cell receptor beta chain described here comes from a study of T-cell reconstitution after alpha-beta-depleted transplantation in children. The TCRbeta library incorporated unique molecular identifiers. One entry per CDR3 protein results from TCRdb running MiXCR on the PCR reads. The table records around 230,000 distinct CDR3 sequences, approximately 15% of them present only once. CDR1 is MGHDK, CDR2 SYGVNS, per germline. This CDR3 comprises 13 residues. Deletions cut 6 bases from V and 4 bases from J, with 9 bases between. This clonotype was observed a few times. The sequence came from a male patient aged 2 to 9 who had a stem cell transplant for acute lymphoblastic leukemia, so the T cells may come from the graft donor. Sequencing used PBMCs, mostly from graft donor cells, obtained 360 days after TCRalphabeta/CD19-depleted stem cell transplant. The V gene is TRBV25-1, the J gene TRBJ2-2; D might be TRBD1 (5 bases). CDR3 amino acids: CASRTDPTGELFF. The CDR3 DNA follows: TGTGCCAGCAGGACAGACCCCACCGGGGAGCTGTTTTTT.